Only one count was recorded for the clone carrying this TCR beta chain. Antigen: not known. This entry comes from a study of T cells after posttransplantation cyclophosphamide. Profiling relied on immunoSEQ multiplex PCR, and the TCRdb table lists in-frame clones only, not all of them. Among roughly 15,000 clones listed, roughly 80% were seen once. Overall study findings and caveats: Donor CD8+ memory clones often dominated recipient blood repertoires at later times. Recipient CMV seropositivity and CMV reactivation strongly tracked TRB clonality.

Peripheral blood was collected from the related graft donor on the marrow donation day. This clonotype was sampled from a man in his fifties. What was sequenced was memory CD4+ T cells sorted from PBMCs.

CDR3 in DNA: TGTGCCTGGAGTGTGGGGCTCCCGCTTTCTATAGAGACCCAGTACTTC. It specifies CAWSVGLPLSIETQYF. This sequence joins TRBV30 and TRBJ2-5; weak D call: TRBD1 (5 bases). Germline CDR1 and CDR2: GTSNPN and SVGIG (reference sequence). The length of the CDR3 is 16 residues. The germline V and J ends were trimmed by 0 bases and 4 bases, with 18 bases remaining between them.